What follows are 15 T cell receptor beta chains derived from one specimen sequenced in a study of T cell changes during pregnancy in multiple sclerosis. Repertoires were generated with immunoSEQ multiplex PCR, while TCRdb's copy carries only in-frame clones and drops some. The sample records about 38,000 clones, approximately 94% being singletons. The starting material was CD4+ T cells from peripheral blood mononuclear cells, obtained in the second trimester of pregnancy. These receptor sequences come from a female donor with multiple sclerosis, enrolled in a pregnancy study.

The chain has TRBV18 and TRBJ1-2; D perhaps matches TRBD1 (6 bases). The V end lost 2 bases, the J end lost 6 bases, and 10 bases lay between the germline ends. The CDR3 is 13 residues long. Germline loops: CDR1 KGHSH, CDR2 LQKENI. CDR3 DNA sequence: TGTGCCAGCTCACCAAGGACAGATGATGGCTACACCTTC. Its translation: CASSPRTDDGYTF.

The V call is TRBV30, the J call TRBJ2-3; tentatively, D is TRBD2 (7 bases). Trimming shortened V by 2 bases and J by 4 bases, and 19 bases separated the two germline ends. This CDR3 has 16 amino acids. Per the germline V gene, CDR1 is GTSNPN and CDR2 is SVGIG (reference sequence). CDR3 DNA sequence: TGTGCCTGGAGTCAGAAAGGGGGGGCAAGGGCAGATACGCAGTATTTT. This gives the protein CAWSQKGGARADTQYF.

This clone has just one count. CDR3 bases: TGTGCCAGTTCGTCCTACAATGAGCAGTTCTTC. Translating gives CASSSYNEQFF. The chain carries TRBV28 and TRBJ2-1; D is unresolved. The V gene lost 9 bases and the J gene lost 1 base, with 4 bases spanning the gap. The CDR3 length is 11 residues. The V gene's germline CDR1 is MDHEN and CDR2 SYDVKM.

The V and J genes are TRBV29-1 and TRBJ2-3; 11 nucleotides match TRBD1. This CDR3 contains 15 residues. Germline CDR1 is SQVTM and CDR2 is ANQGSEA. J lost 2 bases, V lost 3 bases, and 4 bases had no gene match. The CDR3 DNA reads as TGCAGCGTTGAGACAGGACAGGGGGCCACAGATACGCAGTATTTT. Protein sequence: CSVETGQGATDTQYF.

The chain couples TRBV23-1 to TRBJ1-1; unclear D gene. TRBV23-1 is an open reading frame, and its role is uncertain. This CDR3 spans 10 amino acids. Trimming pared 5 bases from V and 7 bases from J, leaving 5 bases between. The DNA of the CDR3 is TGCGCCAGCAGTGGCGGTGAAGCTTTCTTT. This sequence encodes CASSGGEAFF.

The chain uses TRBV5-5 and TRBJ2-7; 13 bases align to TRBD2. The J segment lost 2 bases and the V segment lost 4 bases, leaving 9 bases of the junction unmatched. The CDR3 length is 17 residues. Germline V gene lookup returns CDR1 SGHKS and CDR2 YYEKEE (reference sequence). CDR3 loop: CASSLRTSGGSPYEQYF. The CDR3 DNA follows: TGTGCCAGCAGCCTGCGGACTAGCGGGGGCTCACCCTACGAGCAGTACTTC. Filled out from reference TRBV5-5 and TRBJ2-7, the complete variable domain reads DAGVTQSPTHLIKTRGQQVTLRCSPISGHKSVSWYQQVLGQGPQFIFQYYEKEERGRGNFPDRFSARQFPNYSSELNVNALLLGDSALYLCASSLRTSGGSPYEQYFGPGTRLTVT.

This clone showed up just once. This chain connects TRBV28 to TRBJ2-2; 13 nucleotides agree with TRBD2. Germline V gives CDR1 MDHEN, CDR2 SYDVKM. The CDR3 runs 15 residues. With V trimmed by 6 bases and J by 5 bases, 3 bases remained unmatched. This CDR3 reads CASRGGLAGTGELFF. The CDR3 DNA is TGTGCCAGCAGGGGGGGACTAGCGGGGACCGGGGAGCTGTTTTTT.

The CDR3 DNA reads TGTGCCAGCAGCGTAGCGACAGGGGGATACGAGCAGTACTTC. This gives the protein CASSVATGGYEQYF. The chain recombines TRBV9 with TRBJ2-7; TRBD1 matches 9 bases. V lost 0 bases and J lost 4; bases outside the gene matches: 2. The CDR3 sequence is 14 residues long. CDR1 SGDLS and CDR2 YYNGEE come from the germline V gene.

The genes are TRBV21-1 and TRBJ2-1; TRBD2, as called in the table, went unchecked against the DNA. TRBV21-1 is a recognized pseudogene. CDR3 length: 14 amino acids. The CDR3 sequence: CASSKERGVDEQFF. DNA of the CDR3: TGTGCCAGCAGCAAAGAACGAGGAGTCGATGAGCAGTTCTTC.

The rearrangement links TRBV30 to TRBJ1-5, with D hard to call. CDR1 is GTSNPN and CDR2 is SVGIG in the germline V gene (reference sequence). V was shortened by 2 bases and J by 0 bases, with 5 bases between the two germline ends. The CDR3 has 13 amino acids. The CDR3 region has the DNA TGTGCCTGGAGTCAGGATAGCAATCAGCCCCAGCATTTT. Translating it yields CAWSQDSNQPQHF.

This chain connects TRBV4-1 to TRBJ2-2; unclear D gene. The V end was cut by 3 bases, the J end by 6 bases, with 11 bases between. The CDR3 contains 14 residues. Per the germline V gene, CDR1 is MGHRA and CDR2 is YSYEKL. The CDR3 bases are TGCGCCAGCAGCCAGGTTGGCGGTTCCGGGGAGCTGTTTTTT. It specifies CASSQVGGSGELFF.

The rearrangement joins TRBV18 to TRBJ1-2, with TRBD1 matching over 8 bases. The CDR3 has 15 residues. The junction had 14 bases not matched to a gene; V was cut back by 10 bases and J by 4 bases. Germline lookup yields CDR1 KGHSH and CDR2 LQKENI. The CDR3 loop reads CATTGTGPSGYGYTF. In DNA form, the CDR3 reads TGTGCCACCACGGGGACAGGTCCAAGCGGCTATGGCTACACCTTC. The entire variable domain, with the rest obtained from reference TRBV18 and TRBJ1-2, is as follows: NAGVMQNPRHLVRRRGQEARLRCSPMKGHSHVYWYRQLPEEGLKFMVYLQKENIIDESGMPKERFSAEFPKEGPSILRIQQVVRGDSAAYFCATTGTGPSGYGYTFGSGTRLTVV.

V and J are TRBV2 and TRBJ2-7, with D tentatively TRBD2 (6 bases). The CDR3 runs to 15 residues. CDR1 is SNHLY, CDR2 FYNNEI, per germline. The V end lost 3 bases, the J end lost 3 bases, and 15 bases lay between the germline ends. The CDR3 bases are TGTGCCAGCAGTGACCCGGGGGAGGCCCACTACGAGCAGTACTTC. It translates to CASSDPGEAHYEQYF. Filled out from reference TRBV2 and TRBJ2-7, the complete variable domain reads EPEVTQTPSHQVTQMGQEVILRCVPISNHLYFYWYRQILGQKVEFLVSFYNNEISEKSEIFDDQFSVERPDGSNFTLKIRSTKLEDSAMYFCASSDPGEAHYEQYFGPGTRLTVT.

This chain links TRBV5-5 with TRBJ1-5; 7 positions match TRBD1. V trimming: 4 bases; J trimming: 9 bases; junction bases outside the gene matches: 10. Germline V gene sequence: CDR1 SGHKS, CDR2 YYEKEE (reference sequence). This CDR3 is built from 14 residues. The CDR3: CASSGQVFAGPQHF. The CDR3 bases are TGTGCCAGCAGCGGACAGGTTTTTGCGGGGCCCCAGCATTTT.

V usage is TRBV5-1 and J usage is TRBJ2-7; TRBD1 or TRBD2 may be the D gene (5 bases each). Germline lookup yields CDR1 SGHRS and CDR2 YFSETQ. The CDR3 loop spans 14 amino acids. V gave up 4 bases and J gave up 2 bases, with 13 bases separating them. The CDR3 loop reads CASSVGRGTYEQYF. CDR3 in DNA: TGCGCCAGCAGCGTGGGACGGGGAACCTACGAGCAGTACTTC.